This T cell receptor (beta chain) appears in the sequencing data of a study of blood T cell repertoires in COVID-19. On this clone: The same CDR3 arises from other DNA sequences in this sample as well.

The data were produced by immunoSEQ multiplex PCR, yet TCRdb's version contains in-frame clones alone and is incomplete. The sample comprises about 380,000 clones, 88% of which are singletons, and around 1.2% rests with the top ten. Deletions cut 0 bases from V and 2 bases from J, with 7 bases between. Germline V gives CDR1 GTSNPN, CDR2 SVGIG (reference sequence). CDR3 length: 13 amino acids. The J gene is TRBJ1-2, the V gene TRBV30; no clear D gene. What was sequenced was PBMCs or T cells enriched from blood (not recorded which). This receptor was taken from a woman between 18 and 29 years old who had recovered from COVID-19. The CDR3 DNA reads as TGTGCCTGGAGTGTACCCGGGAACTATGGCTACACCTTC. This codes for CAWSVPGNYGYTF.